The present T cell receptor (beta chain) was sequenced within a study of T cell responses to AZD1222 COVID-19 vaccine. As for the study in general: Analysis merged second doses at about 4 or about 12 weeks.

Method: immunoSEQ multiplex PCR; TCRdb's copy keeps in-frame clones and lacks some. Of about 97,000 clones listed, roughly 90% are singletons. Between the trimmed V and J ends, which lost 8 bases and 1 base, there was a span of 12 bases. This CDR3 has 14 residues. CDR1 and CDR2 (germline): LNHDA, SQIVND (reference sequence). The material was peripheral blood, obtained on day 0 of AZD1222 vaccination. The chain uses TRBV19 and TRBJ1-5; tentative D call: TRBD1 (6 bases). This TCR came from an adult in good health. The CDR3 DNA is TGTGCCAGTTTGAAAACAGGGAGCAATCAGCCCCAGCATTTT. Residues: CASLKTGSNQPQHF.